This TCR beta chain emerged from a study of cytomegalovirus exposure and HLA in healthy donors. The study, taken as a whole, reports: The study listed roughly 160 cytomegalovirus-associated TCR beta chains. Accurate predictions that matched the HLA-A and HLA-B alleles of most subjects were reportedly made from TCR beta sequences.

Vbeta (60) and Jbeta (13) primers were used in the PCR. Sequenced by immunoSEQ multiplex PCR; TCRdb stores in-frame clones only, minus some. The sample data list around 35,000 clones. Trimming removed 5 bases at V and 9 bases at J, with 13 bases between. The CDR3 has 12 residues. Germline loops: CDR1 SEHNR, CDR2 FQNEAQ (reference sequence). For this clone: Its antigen remains unknown.

This chain uses TRBV7-9 with TRBJ2-5; D might be TRBD1 (6 bases). The receptor comes from a woman in her thirties or forties in good health and CMV-seropositive. Specimen: PBMCs. The CDR3 sequence is CASSPNRDAQYF. CDR3 sequence (DNA): TGTGCCAGCAGCCCCAACAGGGACGCCCAGTACTTC.